A single sample is the source of the 14 T cell receptor beta chains below, sequenced in a study of OX40 agonist ivuxolimab in advanced cancers. The protocol was immunoSEQ multiplex PCR, while the TCRdb copy is restricted to in-frame clones and leaves out a portion. The table shows about 73,000 clones, with 75% to 90% occurring only once. The sequencing here drew on CD4+ or CD8+ T cells sorted from blood, taken in a trial of the OX40 agonist ivuxolimab. All receptors derive from an adult with an advanced solid tumor such as melanoma, head and neck, liver or kidney cancer.

In DNA, the CDR3 is TGTGCCAGCAGCCTCCGGACAGGGGGCGGCTACACCTTC. This sequence encodes CASSLRTGGGYTF. The chain carries TRBV7-8 and TRBJ1-2; 11 nucleotides line up with TRBD1. V was clipped by 5 bases and J by 8 bases; unmatched bases: 4. Germline loops: CDR1 SGHVS, CDR2 FQNEAQ. The CDR3 has 13 residues. The entire variable domain, with the rest obtained from reference TRBV7-8 and TRBJ1-2, is as follows: GAGVSQSPRYKVAKRGQDVALRCDPISGHVSLFWYQQALGQGPEFLTYFQNEAQLDKSGLPSDRFFAERPEGSVSTLKIQRTQQEDSAVYLCASSLRTGGGYTFGSGTRLTVV.

The chain has TRBV30 and TRBJ1-3; D remains ambiguous. V lost 4 bases and J 2 bases, leaving 12 bases between the germline ends. Germline CDR1 and CDR2: GTSNPN and SVGIG (reference sequence). The CDR3 loop spans 14 amino acids. CDR3 amino acids: CAWNGLGPGNTIYF. The CDR3 DNA reads TGTGCCTGGAACGGTCTAGGGCCTGGAAACACCATATATTTT.

The V and J genes are TRBV7-8 and TRBJ2-1, with D possibly matching TRBD2 (6 bases). V was trimmed by 5 bases and J by 8 bases, leaving 19 bases between them. The CDR3 covers 15 residues. Germline V gene sequence: CDR1 SGHVS, CDR2 FQNEAQ. The CDR3 DNA sequence: TGTGCCAGCAGCCCTTCGGGAGTGGGGTGGCATGAGCAGTTCTTC. Residues: CASSPSGVGWHEQFF.

The table lists this clone with a count of one. The chain links TRBV7-9 to TRBJ2-1; 9 bases fit TRBD2. Trimming cost V 2 bases and J 7 bases; bases outside gene matches: 15. Germline loops: CDR1 SEHNR, CDR2 FQNEAQ (reference sequence). This CDR3 comprises 18 residues. DNA for the CDR3: TGTGCCAGCAGCTTATCGGCTAGCGGGGCACCCCCAGCTAATGAGCAGTTCTTC. Translation gives CASSLSASGAPPANEQFF.

The genes are TRBV7-9 and TRBJ1-4; 8 bases map to TRBD1. The CDR3 is made up of 14 amino acids. The germline V gene encodes CDR1 SEHNR and CDR2 FQNEAQ (reference sequence). J was trimmed by 8 bases and V by 5 bases; bases with no gene match: 7. The CDR3 DNA reads TGTGCCAGCAGCGTAGGACAGGGCCGGGAAAAACTGTTTTTT. It specifies CASSVGQGREKLFF. The full variable domain, with the rest looked up from reference TRBV7-9 and TRBJ1-4, is DTGVSQNPRHKITKRGQNVTFRCDPISEHNRLYWYRQTLGQGPEFLTYFQNEAQLEKSRLLSDRFSAERPKGSFSTLEIQRTEQGDSAMYLCASSVGQGREKLFFGSGTQLSVL.

CDR3 sequence: CASSWPVDQDTQYF. CDR3 nucleotide sequence: TGTGCCAGCAGCTGGCCAGTGGACCAGGATACGCAGTATTTT. The gene calls are TRBV27 and TRBJ2-3; no definite D call. The CDR3 length is 14 residues. Germline V gives CDR1 MNHEY, CDR2 SMNVEV (reference sequence). V was pared by 6 bases and J by 6 bases, with 16 bases between.

This chain links TRBV29-1 with TRBJ1-2, with TRBD1 identical over 10 bases. After removal of 6 bases from V and 5 bases from J, the junction contained 3 bases not matched to a gene. Germline assignment: CDR1 SQVTM and CDR2 ANQGSEA. The CDR3 spans 12 residues. The CDR3: CSVRQGAYGYTF. In DNA, the CDR3 is TGCAGCGTGCGACAGGGGGCGTATGGCTACACCTTC. The full variable domain, its missing parts supplied by reference TRBV29-1 and TRBJ1-2, is SAVISQKPSRDICQRGTSLTIQCQVDSQVTMMFWYRQQPGQSLTLIATANQGSEATYESGFVIDKFPISRPNLTFSTLTVSNMSPEDSSIYLCSVRQGAYGYTFGSGTRLTVV.

J is TRBJ1-2 and V is TRBV28, with D possibly matching TRBD1 (5 bases). V lost 5 bases, J lost 3 bases, and 16 bases lay in between. CDR1 and CDR2 from the germline V gene are MDHEN and SYDVKM. The CDR3 loop spans 15 amino acids. The CDR3, as DNA: TGTGCCAGCAGTCAATACCGGGGCCAGGACTATGGCTACACCTTC. It yields the protein CASSQYRGQDYGYTF.

The chain couples TRBV19 to TRBJ2-5, with D uncertain. V was cut by 5 bases and J by 0 bases, with 7 bases left in between. CDR1 and CDR2 from the germline V gene are LNHDA and SQIVND (reference sequence). This CDR3 spans 13 amino acids. This CDR3 is CASSVAYQETQYF. CDR3 in DNA: TGTGCCAGTAGTGTGGCCTACCAAGAGACCCAGTACTTC.

The V and J genes are TRBV6-5 and TRBJ2-7; possibly TRBD2 for D (5 bases). Trimming removed 2 bases at V and 7 bases at J, with 6 bases between. Germline lookup yields CDR1 MNHEY and CDR2 SVGAGI. This CDR3 has 11 amino acids. CDR3 loop: CASSYQREQYF. The CDR3 DNA sequence: TGTGCCAGCAGTTACCAGCGGGAGCAGTACTTC.

This clone has only one observation. The CDR3 sequence is CASTLTTGARGYTF. Written as DNA, the CDR3 is TGTGCCAGCACCTTAACTACAGGGGCACGGGGCTACACCTTC. The chain employs TRBV6-6 and TRBJ1-2, with 7 bases fitting TRBD1. V lost 7 bases and J lost 8; bases outside the gene matches: 13. The CDR3 is 14 residues long. Germline-derived CDR1 and CDR2 are MNHNY and SVGAGI (reference sequence).

The chain uses TRBV5-1 and TRBJ2-3; D remains ambiguous. V lost 0 bases, J lost 5 bases, and 4 bases lay in between. The CDR3 has 12 residues. Germline V lookup: CDR1 SGHRS, CDR2 YFSETQ. The CDR3 loop is CASSLGVDTQYF. CDR3 bases: TGCGCCAGCAGCTTGGGGGTAGATACGCAGTATTTT.

V is TRBV4-1 and J is TRBJ2-1, with 10 nucleotides matching TRBD2. Germline values: CDR1 MGHRA, CDR2 YSYEKL. This CDR3 is built from 17 residues. Unmatched junction bases numbered 6, after V lost 4 bases and J lost 0 bases. CDR3: CASSRKTSGVSYNEQFF. The CDR3 nucleotides read TGCGCCAGCAGCCGAAAAACTAGCGGGGTCTCCTACAATGAGCAGTTCTTC.

V usage is TRBV15 and J usage is TRBJ2-3; 13 nucleotides match TRBD2. Trimming took 7 bases from V and 1 from J; bases not matched to a gene: 2. CDR3 length equals 15 residues. Germline V gene lookup returns CDR1 LNHNV and CDR2 YYDKDF (reference sequence). The CDR3 DNA sequence: TGTGCCACCACTGGACTAGCGGGAGGCACAGATACGCAGTATTTT. Translated, it gives CATTGLAGGTDTQYF.